One and the same sample provided the 30 T cell receptor beta chains below, sequenced in a study of T cells after yellow fever vaccination. TCRdb reprocessed the 5' RACE reads via MiXCR and lists one record per CDR3 protein. The sample contains around 600,000 distinct CDR3 sequences, 9% to 15% of which appear only once. The sequencing used PBMCs, collected on the day of the yellow fever booster vaccination. The receptors here all came from a man in his thirties or forties who received the YFV17D yellow fever vaccine.

The rearrangement uses TRBV28 and TRBJ2-7; 10 nucleotides agree with TRBD1. The trim removed 5 bases at V and 5 bases at J, leaving 18 bases unmatched. Germline CDR1 reads MDHEN; CDR2 reads SYDVKM. The CDR3 loop spans 18 amino acids. The CDR3 sequence: CASSLDRGLWTTPDEQYF. CDR3 in DNA: TGTGCCAGCAGTCTCGACAGGGGGCTATGGACCACCCCCGACGAGCAGTACTTC.

This clonotype was seen a handful of times. This chain connects TRBV3-1 to TRBJ1-2; 7 bases are shared with TRBD1. The V gene end was trimmed by 2 bases and the J gene end by 2 bases; junction bases not matched to a gene: 8. This CDR3 is built from 16 residues. Germline CDR1 and CDR2: LGHDT and YNNKEL (reference sequence). DNA of the CDR3: TGTGCCAGCAGCCAATTCACCCCGGGACAGAACTATGGCTACACCTTC. Translating it yields CASSQFTPGQNYGYTF.

The chain joins TRBV11-2 to TRBJ2-1; D remains unclear. Per germline, CDR1 SGHAT and CDR2 FQNNGV. Trimming shortened V by 5 bases and J by 3 bases, and 11 bases separated the two germline ends. The CDR3 totals 14 residues. The CDR3 nucleotides are TGTGCCAGCAGCGCTAGTCTACTCTACAATGAGCAGTTCTTC. Its protein is CASSASLLYNEQFF.

This clonotype was counted a few times. The chain uses TRBV12-3 or TRBV12-4 and TRBJ2-7; weak D call: TRBD2 (5 bases). V lost 6 bases to trimming and J lost 1 base, with 10 bases between them. The CDR3 runs 13 residues. The DNA for the CDR3 is TGTGCCAGCAGGCGTTCGGGGTCCTACGAGCAGTACTTC. It specifies CASRRSGSYEQYF.

The chain links TRBV27 to TRBJ2-7; D possibly corresponds to TRBD1 (6 bases). CDR3 length equals 12 residues. The germline V gene encodes CDR1 MNHEY and CDR2 SMNVEV (reference sequence). V was clipped by 6 bases and J by 6 bases, with 12 bases between them. The CDR3 DNA is TGTGCCAGCAGGGGTGACAGGCCCGAGCAGTACTTC. Translating gives CASRGDRPEQYF.

Only a few counts were recorded for this clonotype. V is TRBV20-1 and J is TRBJ2-7; D remains ambiguous. The V and J ends lost 0 bases and 0 bases respectively, with 15 bases between them. This CDR3 region has 16 residues. CDR1 and CDR2 (germline): DFQATT, SNEGSKA (reference sequence). CDR3 protein: CSARDLVSYSSYEQYF. The CDR3 region has the DNA TGCAGTGCTAGAGATCTGGTCTCTTACAGCTCCTACGAGCAGTACTTC.

This clonotype has ten or more counts. This rearrangement joins TRBV20-1 to TRBJ1-3; D is unresolved. The CDR3 is 12 amino acids. Trimming stripped 5 bases from V and 8 bases from J, with 13 bases between. CDR1 and CDR2 (germline): DFQATT, SNEGSKA (reference sequence). The CDR3 nucleotides read TGCAGTGCTTCGACACGACGGGACACCATATATTTT. It is translated as CSASTRRDTIYF.

This clonotype was detected many times. The chain is built from TRBV7-6 and TRBJ2-1; 11 positions match TRBD2. Germline V gives CDR1 SGHVS, CDR2 FNYEAQ. Trimming took 5 bases from V and 4 from J; bases not matched to a gene: 4. The CDR3 length is 15 residues. The CDR3 here is CASSPTSGTYNEQFF. DNA for the CDR3: TGTGCCAGCAGCCCGACTAGCGGGACATACAATGAGCAGTTCTTC.

This chain connects TRBV7-2 to TRBJ2-7; D remains ambiguous. Trimming took off 3 bases at V and 4 bases at J, with 10 bases between the two ends. Germline V gene sequence: CDR1 SGHTA, CDR2 FQGNSA. CDR3 size: 13 residues. CDR3 sequence reads: CASSFSPRYEQYF. The CDR3 bases are TGTGCCAGCAGCTTCAGCCCACGGTACGAGCAGTACTTC.

This clonotype has ten or more counts. This chain joins TRBV2 and TRBJ2-5, with 8 bases lining up with TRBD1. This CDR3 is built from 16 residues. Trimming cost V 7 bases and J 2 bases; bases outside gene matches: 12. Germline CDR1 reads SNHLY; CDR2 reads FYNNEI. CDR3 protein: CASTQGAGISQETQYF. CDR3 coding DNA: TGTGCCAGCACCCAGGGGGCAGGGATCTCACAAGAGACCCAGTACTTC.

Only a few counts were recorded for this clonotype. The genes are TRBV12-3 or TRBV12-4 and TRBJ2-4; TRBD1 or TRBD2 may be the D gene (5 bases each). The V gene lost 4 bases and the J gene lost 7 bases, with 11 bases spanning the gap. This CDR3 contains 13 residues. CDR3 amino acids: CASSSGTVNIQYF. DNA of the CDR3: TGTGCCAGCAGTTCCGGGACCGTCAACATTCAGTACTTC.

The table lists this clonotype with a few counts. The genes are TRBV4-2 and TRBJ2-1; 8 bases fit TRBD2. This CDR3 has 15 residues. The V segment lost 0 bases and the J segment 8 bases; nucleotides outside the gene matches: 6. Per the germline V gene, CDR1 is LGHNA and CDR2 is YNFKEQ. The CDR3 loop reads CASSQDRETSDEQFF. In DNA, the CDR3 is TGTGCCAGCAGCCAAGATAGAGAGACTAGCGATGAGCAGTTCTTC.

The rearrangement joins TRBV12-3 or TRBV12-4 to TRBJ2-5, with no clear D. The CDR3 is 13 amino acids. The V end was cut by 4 bases, the J end by 5 bases, with 11 bases between. The CDR3 spells CASSWVVAETQYF. In nucleotides, the CDR3 is TGTGCCAGCAGTTGGGTCGTCGCCGAGACCCAGTACTTC.

This clonotype has at least ten counts. The J gene is TRBJ2-5, the V gene TRBV20-1; 8 bases agree with TRBD2. The length of the CDR3 is 14 residues. CDR1 is DFQATT and CDR2 is SNEGSKA in the germline V gene (reference sequence). V gave up 0 bases and J gave up 5 bases; unmatched junction bases: 5. As DNA, the CDR3 is TGCAGTGCTAGAGATCGGACGGGAGGGGAGACCCAGTACTTC. It specifies CSARDRTGGETQYF.

The chain employs TRBV19 and TRBJ2-1; D is possibly TRBD2 (5 bases). Trimming stripped 7 bases from V and 3 bases from J, with 22 bases between. Germline V CDR1 and CDR2: LNHDA, SQIVND (reference sequence). The CDR3 loop spans 17 amino acids. CDR3 sequence (DNA): TGTGCCAGTAAACAAGGAGGCGGCGGCTACAGCTACAATGAGCAGTTCTTC. Protein sequence: CASKQGGGGYSYNEQFF.

This clonotype was seen a few times. CDR3 region: CASSIVADSSYNEQFF. The DNA of the CDR3 is TGTGCCAGCAGCATTGTAGCGGACAGCTCCTACAATGAGCAGTTCTTC. This chain connects TRBV7-2 to TRBJ2-1, with D possibly called TRBD1 or TRBD2 (6 bases each). This CDR3 has 16 amino acids. V was trimmed by 5 bases and J by 0 bases, leaving 14 bases between them. Germline V gene lookup returns CDR1 SGHTA and CDR2 FQGNSA.

There are a few counts of this clonotype. This chain uses TRBV5-1 with TRBJ1-4; D ambiguous. From germline, CDR1 is SGHRS and CDR2 YFSETQ. This CDR3 spans 16 amino acids. Between the trimmed V and J ends, which lost 3 bases and 5 bases, there was a span of 17 bases. The CDR3 is CASSWAPGRGNEKLFF. The CDR3, as DNA: TGCGCCAGCAGCTGGGCACCGGGTCGTGGAAATGAAAAACTGTTTTTT.

This chain joins TRBV30 and TRBJ2-3; tentatively, D is TRBD2 (6 bases). This CDR3 is built from 14 residues. Germline CDR1 and CDR2: GTSNPN and SVGIG (reference sequence). The ends were cut back, 1 base at V and 2 bases at J, with 10 bases in the middle. CDR3 coding DNA: TGTGCCTGGAGTGAGACTAGGGTCACAGATACGCAGTATTTT. Its protein is CAWSETRVTDTQYF.

V gene TRBV7-2 combines with J gene TRBJ2-3; D is perhaps TRBD2 (6 bases). V lost 5 bases and J 1 base, leaving 13 bases between the germline ends. The V gene's germline CDR1 is SGHTA and CDR2 FQGNSA. The CDR3 spans 15 residues. DNA for the CDR3: TGTGCCAGCAGCCCCTCGTGGGGGGGCACAGATACGCAGTATTTT. This sequence encodes CASSPSWGGTDTQYF.

This clonotype has a handful of counts. This chain joins TRBV6-1 and TRBJ2-3; possible D gene TRBD1, 6 bases. Between the trimmed V and J ends, which lost 5 bases and 2 bases, there was a span of 14 bases. The germline V gene encodes CDR1 MNHNS and CDR2 SASEGT. This CDR3 spans 15 amino acids. CDR3 bases: TGTGCCAGCAGTAGTGGACAGAGCAACACAGATACGCAGTATTTT. Translation: CASSSGQSNTDTQYF.

This clonotype has ten or more counts. The CDR3 loop is CASSLWSGSSYEQYF. The CDR3 DNA reads as TGTGCCAGCAGCTTATGGAGCGGCAGTTCCTACGAGCAGTACTTC. J is TRBJ2-7 and V is TRBV7-9; tentative D call: TRBD2 (5 bases). Germline assignment: CDR1 SEHNR and CDR2 FQNEAQ (reference sequence). V shed 2 bases and J shed 1 base, with 12 bases lying between them. CDR3 length equals 15 residues. The full variable domain, in which reference TRBV7-9 and TRBJ2-7 provide the parts outside the CDR3, is DTGVSQNPRHKITKRGQNVTFRCDPISEHNRLYWYRQTLGQGPEFLTYFQNEAQLEKSRLLSDRFSAERPKGSFSTLEIQRTEQGDSAMYLCASSLWSGSSYEQYFGPGTRLTVT.

This chain connects TRBV5-1 to TRBJ2-3, with D uncertain. The germline V gene has CDR1 SGHRS and CDR2 YFSETQ. This CDR3 is 13 amino acids long. The germline V and J ends were trimmed by 2 bases and 2 bases, with 6 bases remaining between them. The CDR3 sequence is CASSFDHTDTQYF. The CDR3 nucleotides are TGCGCCAGCAGCTTTGACCACACAGATACGCAGTATTTT. Supplemented by reference TRBV5-1 and TRBJ2-3, the full variable domain reads KAGVTQTPRYLIKTRGQQVTLSCSPISGHRSVSWYQQTPGQGLQFLFEYFSETQRNKGNFPGRFSGRQFSNSRSEMNVSTLELGDSALYLCASSFDHTDTQYFGPGTRLTVL.

This chain links TRBV19 with TRBJ2-1; D could derive from TRBD1 or TRBD2 (5 bases each). V was pared by 6 bases and J by 2 bases, with 8 bases between. Germline assignment: CDR1 LNHDA and CDR2 SQIVND (reference sequence). The CDR3 runs 13 residues. The CDR3 protein is CASRGDPYNEQFF. The CDR3 coding sequence is TGTGCCAGTAGAGGGGACCCCTACAATGAGCAGTTCTTC.

This clonotype was seen more than once but under ten times. The chain links TRBV6-2 or TRBV6-3 to TRBJ2-7; weak D call: TRBD2 (6 bases). This CDR3 contains 17 residues. Germline V gene data show CDR1 as MNHEY and CDR2 as SVGEGT. The V end lost 3 bases, the J end lost 6 bases, and 24 bases lay between the germline ends. In DNA, the CDR3 is TGTGCCAGCAGTTATAATGAGGGCCTAGCGACCCGTCGCGAGCAGTACTTC. Protein sequence: CASSYNEGLATRREQYF.

This clonotype was counted between two and nine times. This sequence joins TRBV14 and TRBJ2-7; D unclear. This CDR3 is built from 13 residues. Looked up from germline, CDR1 is SGHDN and CDR2 is FVKESK. V was shortened by 6 bases and J by 0 bases, with 9 bases between the two germline ends. DNA of the CDR3: TGTGCCAGCAGTGGTATGAACTCCTACGAGCAGTACTTC. Encoded protein: CASSGMNSYEQYF.

The count of this clonotype is one. This chain uses TRBV5-1 with TRBJ2-3; D remains unclear. This CDR3 contains 15 residues. V was cut by 0 bases and J by 2 bases, with 10 bases left in between. Germline-derived CDR1 and CDR2 are SGHRS and YFSETQ. CDR3 DNA sequence: TGCGCCAGCAGCTTGGATGCCGCTACCACAGATACGCAGTATTTT. Amino acid sequence: CASSLDAATTDTQYF.

This clonotype was picked up one time. The genes are TRBV10-3 and TRBJ1-1, with a tentative D call TRBD1 (5 bases). From germline, CDR1 is ENHRY and CDR2 SYGVKD. V was pared by 7 bases and J by 0 bases, with 18 bases between. This CDR3 comprises 16 residues. Here the CDR3 reads CAINSGPNTMNTEAFF. The CDR3 nucleotides are TGTGCCATCAACTCGGGACCGAACACCATGAACACTGAAGCTTTCTTT.

This chain connects TRBV6-1 to TRBJ2-1; D is unclear. V dropped 4 bases and J dropped 9 bases, with 10 bases sitting between them. The V gene's germline CDR1 is MNHNS and CDR2 SASEGT. The CDR3 is made up of 12 amino acids. CDR3 sequence reads: CASSGATIEQFF. The CDR3 bases are TGTGCCAGCAGTGGGGCCACCATTGAGCAGTTCTTC.

The chain employs TRBV4-3 and TRBJ2-3; 9 positions agree with TRBD1. Germline-derived CDR1 and CDR2 are LGHNA and YSLEER. The CDR3 sequence is 14 residues long. V was clipped by 1 base and J by 10 bases; unmatched bases: 6. CDR3 bases: TGCGCCAGCAGCCAAGCTGGGGGACAGGGAGCGCAGTATTTT. Its translation is CASSQAGGQGAQYF.

This clonotype was seen more than once but under ten times. The chain carries TRBV10-3 and TRBJ2-7, with 7 bases lining up with TRBD2. V lost 4 bases and J lost 4; bases outside the gene matches: 10. Germline V gives CDR1 ENHRY, CDR2 SYGVKD. The CDR3 sequence is 15 residues long. As DNA, the CDR3 is TGTGCCATCAGTGGCGCGGGGGAGGCCCCTTACGAGCAGTACTTC. It yields the protein CAISGAGEAPYEQYF.